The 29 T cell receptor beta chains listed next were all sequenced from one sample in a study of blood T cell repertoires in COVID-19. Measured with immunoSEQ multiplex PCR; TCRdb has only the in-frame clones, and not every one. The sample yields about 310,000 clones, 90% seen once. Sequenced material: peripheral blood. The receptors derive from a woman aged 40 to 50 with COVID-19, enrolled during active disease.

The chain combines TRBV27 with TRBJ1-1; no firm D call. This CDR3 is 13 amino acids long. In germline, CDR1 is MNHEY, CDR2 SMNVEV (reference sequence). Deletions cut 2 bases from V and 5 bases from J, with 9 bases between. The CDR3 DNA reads TGTGCCAGCAGTTTACCGGGAGAAACTGAAGCTTTCTTT. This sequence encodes CASSLPGETEAFF.

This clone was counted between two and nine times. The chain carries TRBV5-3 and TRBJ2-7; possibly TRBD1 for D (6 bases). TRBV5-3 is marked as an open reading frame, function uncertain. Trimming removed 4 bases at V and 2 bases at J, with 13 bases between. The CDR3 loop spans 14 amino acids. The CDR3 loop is CARSVAGETYEQYF. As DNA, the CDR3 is TGTGCCAGAAGCGTTGCAGGGGAAACCTACGAGCAGTACTTC.

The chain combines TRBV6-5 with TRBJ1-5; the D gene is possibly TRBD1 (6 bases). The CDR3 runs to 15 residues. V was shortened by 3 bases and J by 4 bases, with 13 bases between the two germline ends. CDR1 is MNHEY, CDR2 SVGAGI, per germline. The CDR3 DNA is TGTGCCAGCAGTTATCAGGGGAGGGATAATCAGCCCCAGCATTTT. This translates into CASSYQGRDNQPQHF.

The CDR3 DNA follows: TGTGCCAGCAGTTACTCTCTTAACTATGGCTACACCTTC. Residues: CASSYSLNYGYTF. This chain connects TRBV6-5 to TRBJ1-2; D is unclear. The CDR3 runs 13 residues. From germline, CDR1 is MNHEY and CDR2 SVGAGI. Trimming cost V 0 bases and J 1 base, with 3 bases left between them.

CDR3 nucleotide sequence: TGTGCCAGCGGCGGGGGGAGCTCCTACAATGAGCAGTTCTTC. Translated: CASGGGSSYNEQFF. The rearrangement links TRBV28 to TRBJ2-1, with TRBD2 matching 8 bases. The CDR3 is 14 residues long. With 8 bases clipped from V and 0 bases from J, the junction kept 3 bases outside the gene matches. Germline V lookup: CDR1 MDHEN, CDR2 SYDVKM.

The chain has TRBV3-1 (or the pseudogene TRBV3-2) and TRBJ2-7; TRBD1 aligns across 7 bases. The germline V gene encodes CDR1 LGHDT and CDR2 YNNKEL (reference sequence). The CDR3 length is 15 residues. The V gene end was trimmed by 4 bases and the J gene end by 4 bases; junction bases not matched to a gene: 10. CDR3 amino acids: CASSPIDRAGYEQYF. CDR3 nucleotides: TGTGCCAGCAGCCCGATCGACAGGGCTGGTTACGAGCAGTACTTC.

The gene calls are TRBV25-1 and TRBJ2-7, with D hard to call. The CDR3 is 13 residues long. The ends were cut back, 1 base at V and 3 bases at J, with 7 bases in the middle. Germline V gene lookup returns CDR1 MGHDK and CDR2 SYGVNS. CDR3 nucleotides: TGTGCCAGCAGTGAATCCCTTAGCTACGAGCAGTACTTC. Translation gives CASSESLSYEQYF.

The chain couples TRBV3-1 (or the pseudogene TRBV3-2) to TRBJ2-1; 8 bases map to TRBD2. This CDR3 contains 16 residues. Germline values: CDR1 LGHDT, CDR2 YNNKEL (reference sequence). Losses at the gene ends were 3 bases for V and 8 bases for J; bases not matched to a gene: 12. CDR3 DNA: TGTGCCAGCAGCCAGATCGGGAGGGCCGCTAGGGATGAGCAGTTCTTC. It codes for CASSQIGRAARDEQFF.

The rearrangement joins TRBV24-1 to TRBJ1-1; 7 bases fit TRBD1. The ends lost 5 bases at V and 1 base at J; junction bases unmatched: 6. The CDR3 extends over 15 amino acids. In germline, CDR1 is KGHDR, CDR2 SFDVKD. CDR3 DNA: TGTGCCACCAGTGCTAGACAGGGAAAGAACACTGAAGCTTTCTTT. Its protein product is CATSARQGKNTEAFF.

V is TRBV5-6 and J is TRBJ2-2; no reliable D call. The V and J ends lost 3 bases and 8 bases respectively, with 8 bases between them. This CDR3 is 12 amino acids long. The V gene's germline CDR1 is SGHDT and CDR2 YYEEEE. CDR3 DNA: TGTGCCAGCAGCTCTTCCTCTGGGGAGCTGTTTTTT. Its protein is CASSSSSGELFF.

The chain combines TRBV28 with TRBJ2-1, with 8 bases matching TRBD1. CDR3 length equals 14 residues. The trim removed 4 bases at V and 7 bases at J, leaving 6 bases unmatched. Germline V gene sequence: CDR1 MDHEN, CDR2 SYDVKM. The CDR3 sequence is CASSSRTGRNEQFF. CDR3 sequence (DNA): TGTGCCAGCAGTTCTAGGACAGGGAGGAATGAGCAGTTCTTC.

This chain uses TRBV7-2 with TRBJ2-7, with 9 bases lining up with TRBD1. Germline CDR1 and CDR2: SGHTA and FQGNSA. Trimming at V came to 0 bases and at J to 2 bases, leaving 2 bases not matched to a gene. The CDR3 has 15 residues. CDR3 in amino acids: CASSLAGQGAYEQYF. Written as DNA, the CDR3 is TGTGCCAGCAGCTTAGCGGGACAGGGAGCCTACGAGCAGTACTTC.

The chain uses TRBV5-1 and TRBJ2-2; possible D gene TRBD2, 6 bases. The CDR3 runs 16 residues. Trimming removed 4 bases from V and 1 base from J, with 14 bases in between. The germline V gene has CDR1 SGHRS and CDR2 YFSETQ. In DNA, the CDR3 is TGCGCCAGCAGCCGGGCAGGGACTCTGAACACCGGGGAGCTGTTTTTT. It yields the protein CASSRAGTLNTGELFF. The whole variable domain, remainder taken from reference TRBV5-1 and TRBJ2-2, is KAGVTQTPRYLIKTRGQQVTLSCSPISGHRSVSWYQQTPGQGLQFLFEYFSETQRNKGNFPGRFSGRQFSNSRSEMNVSTLELGDSALYLCASSRAGTLNTGELFFGEGSRLTVL.

The CDR3 region is CASGTGSNQPQHF. The CDR3, as DNA: TGTGCCAGCGGGACAGGGAGCAATCAGCCCCAGCATTTT. V and J are TRBV6-4 and TRBJ1-5; 9 bases fit TRBD1. The CDR3 is 13 amino acids. Germline V lookup: CDR1 MRHNA, CDR2 SNTAGT. The J segment lost 1 base and the V segment lost 8 bases, leaving 0 bases of the junction unmatched.

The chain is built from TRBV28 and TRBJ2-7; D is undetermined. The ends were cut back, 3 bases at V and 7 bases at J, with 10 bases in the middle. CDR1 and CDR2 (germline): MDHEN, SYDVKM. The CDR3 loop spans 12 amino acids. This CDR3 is CASSLASQEQYF. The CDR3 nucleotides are TGTGCCAGCAGTTTGGCCTCCCAGGAGCAGTACTTC.

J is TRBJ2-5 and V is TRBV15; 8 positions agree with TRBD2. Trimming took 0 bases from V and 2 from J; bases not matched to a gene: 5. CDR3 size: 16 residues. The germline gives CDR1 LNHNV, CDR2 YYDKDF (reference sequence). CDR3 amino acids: CATSRDERGFQETQYF. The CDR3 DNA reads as TGTGCCACCAGCAGAGATGAGCGGGGGTTTCAAGAGACCCAGTACTTC.

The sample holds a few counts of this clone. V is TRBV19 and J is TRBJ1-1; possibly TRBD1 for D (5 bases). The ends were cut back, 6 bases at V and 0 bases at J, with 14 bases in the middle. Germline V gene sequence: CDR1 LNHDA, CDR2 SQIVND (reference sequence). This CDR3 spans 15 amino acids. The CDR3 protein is CASRPTDAMNTEAFF. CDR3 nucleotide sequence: TGTGCCAGTAGACCGACAGACGCAATGAACACTGAAGCTTTCTTT. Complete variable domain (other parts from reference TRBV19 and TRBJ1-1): DGGITQSPKYLFRKEGQNVTLSCEQNLNHDAMYWYRQDPGQGLRLIYYSQIVNDFQKGDIAEGYSVSREKKESFPLTVTSAQKNPTAFYLCASRPTDAMNTEAFFGQGTRLTVV.

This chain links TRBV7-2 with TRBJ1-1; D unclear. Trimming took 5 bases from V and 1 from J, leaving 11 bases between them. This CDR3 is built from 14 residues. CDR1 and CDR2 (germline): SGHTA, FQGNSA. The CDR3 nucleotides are TGTGCCAGCAGCCCGAAGCCAGGGAACACTGAAGCTTTCTTT. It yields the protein CASSPKPGNTEAFF. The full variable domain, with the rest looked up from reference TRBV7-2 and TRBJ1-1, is GAGVSQSPSNKVTEKGKDVELRCDPISGHTALYWYRQSLGQGLEFLIYFQGNSAPDKSGLPSDRFSAERTGGSVSTLTIQRTQQEDSAVYLCASSPKPGNTEAFFGQGTRLTVV.

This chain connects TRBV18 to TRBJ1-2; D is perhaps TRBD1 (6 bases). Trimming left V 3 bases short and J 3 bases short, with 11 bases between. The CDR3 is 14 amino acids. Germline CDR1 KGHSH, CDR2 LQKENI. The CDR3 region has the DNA TGTGCCAGCTCACCGGGCAGGGGCGACTATGGCTACACCTTC. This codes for CASSPGRGDYGYTF.

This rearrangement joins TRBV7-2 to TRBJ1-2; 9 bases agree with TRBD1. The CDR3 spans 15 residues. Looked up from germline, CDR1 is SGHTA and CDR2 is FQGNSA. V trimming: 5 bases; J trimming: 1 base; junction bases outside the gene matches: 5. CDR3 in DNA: TGTGCCAGCAGCGAGCGGACAGGGGTTAACTATGGCTACACCTTC. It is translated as CASSERTGVNYGYTF.

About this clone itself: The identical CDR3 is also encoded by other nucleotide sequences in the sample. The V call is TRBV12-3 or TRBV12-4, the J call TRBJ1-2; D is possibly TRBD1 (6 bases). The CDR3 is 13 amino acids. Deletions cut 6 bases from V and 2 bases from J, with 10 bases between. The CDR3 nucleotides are TGTGCCAGCAGCCCCCAGGGGAACTATGGCTACACCTTC. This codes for CASSPQGNYGYTF.

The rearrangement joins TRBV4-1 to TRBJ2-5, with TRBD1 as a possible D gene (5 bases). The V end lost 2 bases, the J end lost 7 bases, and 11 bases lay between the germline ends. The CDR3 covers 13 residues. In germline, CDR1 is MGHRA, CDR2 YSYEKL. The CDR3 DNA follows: TGCGCCAGCAGCCAACCTTACACAGGGACCCAGTACTTC. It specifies CASSQPYTGTQYF.

The CDR3 DNA sequence: TGTGCCAGCAGCCTCCCGGCGGGGTCCTACAATGAGCAGTTCTTC. Translating gives CASSLPAGSYNEQFF. The chain uses TRBV11-2 and TRBJ2-1; D may be TRBD2 (6 bases). Germline-derived CDR1 and CDR2 are SGHAT and FQNNGV. This CDR3 spans 15 amino acids. V lost 5 bases, J lost 1 base, and 12 bases lay in between.

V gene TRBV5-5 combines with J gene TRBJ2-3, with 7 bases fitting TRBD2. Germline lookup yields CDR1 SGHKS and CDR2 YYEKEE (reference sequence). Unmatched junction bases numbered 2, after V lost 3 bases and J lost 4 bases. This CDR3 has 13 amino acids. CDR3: CASSSLAADTQYF. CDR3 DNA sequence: TGTGCCAGCAGCTCTCTAGCGGCAGATACGCAGTATTTT.

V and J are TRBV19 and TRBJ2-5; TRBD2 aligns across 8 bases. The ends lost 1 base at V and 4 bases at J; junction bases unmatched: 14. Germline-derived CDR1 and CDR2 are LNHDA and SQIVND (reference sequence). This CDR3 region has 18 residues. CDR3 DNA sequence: TGTGCCAGTAGTATAGCTGCGGGAGGAGGAGTATATGGAGAGACCCAGTACTTC. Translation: CASSIAAGGGVYGETQYF. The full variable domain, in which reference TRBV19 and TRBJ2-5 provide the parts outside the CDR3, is DGGITQSPKYLFRKEGQNVTLSCEQNLNHDAMYWYRQDPGQGLRLIYYSQIVNDFQKGDIAEGYSVSREKKESFPLTVTSAQKNPTAFYLCASSIAAGGGVYGETQYFGPGTRLLVL.

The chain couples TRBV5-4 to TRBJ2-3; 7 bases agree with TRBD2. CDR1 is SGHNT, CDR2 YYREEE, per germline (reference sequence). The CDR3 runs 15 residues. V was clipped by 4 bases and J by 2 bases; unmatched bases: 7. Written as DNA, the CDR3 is TGTGCCAGCAGCCGAGCGGGACTGCACACAGATACGCAGTATTTT. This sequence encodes CASSRAGLHTDTQYF.

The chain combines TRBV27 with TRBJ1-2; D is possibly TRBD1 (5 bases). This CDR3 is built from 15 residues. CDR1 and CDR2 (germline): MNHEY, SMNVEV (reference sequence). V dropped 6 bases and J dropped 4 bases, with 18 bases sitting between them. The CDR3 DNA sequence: TGTGCCAGCAGGGCGAGAACAGGCGGTGGCTATGGCTACACCTTC. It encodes CASRARTGGGYGYTF.

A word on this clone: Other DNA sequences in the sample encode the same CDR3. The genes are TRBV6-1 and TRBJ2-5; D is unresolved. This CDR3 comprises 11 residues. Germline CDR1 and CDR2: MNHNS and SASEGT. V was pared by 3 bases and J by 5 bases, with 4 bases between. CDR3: CASSERETQYF. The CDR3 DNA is TGTGCCAGCAGTGAGCGGGAGACCCAGTACTTC.

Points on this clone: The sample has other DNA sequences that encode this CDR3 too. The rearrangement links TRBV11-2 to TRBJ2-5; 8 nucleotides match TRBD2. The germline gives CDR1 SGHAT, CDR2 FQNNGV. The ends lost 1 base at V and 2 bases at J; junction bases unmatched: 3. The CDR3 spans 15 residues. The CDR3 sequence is CASSLAGGLQETQYF. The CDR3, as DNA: TGTGCCAGCAGCTTAGCGGGGGGGCTGCAAGAGACCCAGTACTTC. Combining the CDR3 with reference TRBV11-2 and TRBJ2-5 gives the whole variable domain EAGVAQSPRYKIIEKRQSVAFWCNPISGHATLYWYQQILGQGPKLLIQFQNNGVVDDSQLPKDRFSAERLKGVDSTLKIQPAKLEDSAVYLCASSLAGGLQETQYFGPGTRLLVL.